The 6 T cell receptor beta chains reported below all come from one sample, sequenced in a study of cytomegalovirus exposure and HLA in healthy donors. Amplification used 60 Vbeta primers and 13 Jbeta primers. TCRdb keeps only in-frame clones here, not all; method: immunoSEQ multiplex PCR. The sample lists 200,000 to 250,000 clones, 80% to 90% occurring once. The sequenced material came from PBMCs. All receptors come from a woman younger than 35 in good health and CMV-seronegative.

The chain joins TRBV30 to TRBJ1-5, with a possible D match to TRBD1 (6 bases). CDR1 and CDR2 (germline): GTSNPN, SVGIG (reference sequence). The CDR3 covers 13 residues. V was pared by 8 bases and J by 5 bases, with 16 bases between. The CDR3 sequence: CALSTGTYQPQHF. CDR3 DNA sequence: TGTGCCCTTTCAACAGGGACCTATCAGCCCCAGCATTTT.

The V call is TRBV7-8, the J call TRBJ1-2, with TRBD1 matching over 9 bases. The V gene's germline CDR1 is SGHVS and CDR2 FQNEAQ. V lost 5 bases and J lost 7; bases outside the gene matches: 11. The CDR3 is made up of 15 amino acids. The CDR3 DNA follows: TGTGCCAGCAGCCTGGACAGGGGAGGTAGTGGTGGCTACACCTTC. This sequence encodes CASSLDRGGSGGYTF.

The V call is TRBV27, the J call TRBJ1-4; D remains ambiguous. Between the trimmed V and J ends, which lost 5 bases and 4 bases, there was a span of 17 bases. The CDR3 covers 16 residues. CDR1 is MNHEY, CDR2 SMNVEV, per germline (reference sequence). CDR3 residues: CASSPIDGIRNEKLFF. CDR3 nucleotide sequence: TGTGCCAGCAGTCCTATCGACGGGATCCGTAATGAAAAACTGTTTTTT.

V is TRBV11-2 and J is TRBJ1-4; 8 positions agree with TRBD1. This CDR3 is 13 amino acids long. Trimming cost V 2 bases and J 8 bases; bases outside gene matches: 1. Germline V gives CDR1 SGHAT, CDR2 FQNNGV. The CDR3 DNA sequence: TGTGCCAGCAGCTTACGGACAGGGGAAAAACTGTTTTTT. Protein: CASSLRTGEKLFF.

The chain couples TRBV7-3 to TRBJ1-5; no clear D gene. Trimming cost V 5 bases and J 6 bases, with 11 bases left between them. The CDR3 loop spans 13 amino acids. Germline V gene sequence: CDR1 SGHTA, CDR2 FQGTGA. The CDR3 protein is CASSPRGGQPQHF. The CDR3 DNA reads as TGTGCCAGCAGCCCACGGGGAGGTCAGCCCCAGCATTTT.

This rearrangement joins TRBV7-9 to TRBJ1-4; D is perhaps TRBD1 (6 bases). The CDR3 is 15 amino acids. V lost 5 bases to trimming and J lost 1 base, with 11 bases between them. Germline CDR1 reads SEHNR; CDR2 reads FQNEAQ (reference sequence). The CDR3 is CASSPQGLTNEKLFF. CDR3 in DNA: TGTGCCAGCAGCCCCCAGGGGCTAACTAATGAAAAACTGTTTTTT.